The TCR beta chain described here comes from a study of cytomegalovirus exposure and HLA in healthy donors. The V and J ends lost 3 bases and 1 base, in that order; junction bases with no gene match: 8. Germline V gives CDR1 SGDLS, CDR2 YYNGEE. There are 17 residues in the CDR3. 13 Jbeta primers and 60 Vbeta primers were used for the PCR. Sequencing was performed with immunoSEQ multiplex PCR; in TCRdb, only in-frame clones are kept and a portion is missing. The sample carries 140,000 or so clones, less than 9.5% recorded once. The sequenced sample consisted of PBMCs. The J gene is TRBJ2-3, the V gene TRBV9; 10 nucleotides align to TRBD2. This TCR came from a male donor in good health and CMV-seronegative. The CDR3 loop reads CASSAKRGGRGTDTQYF. In nucleotides, the CDR3 is TGTGCCAGCAGCGCCAAGCGGGGGGGCCGGGGCACAGATACGCAGTATTTT.